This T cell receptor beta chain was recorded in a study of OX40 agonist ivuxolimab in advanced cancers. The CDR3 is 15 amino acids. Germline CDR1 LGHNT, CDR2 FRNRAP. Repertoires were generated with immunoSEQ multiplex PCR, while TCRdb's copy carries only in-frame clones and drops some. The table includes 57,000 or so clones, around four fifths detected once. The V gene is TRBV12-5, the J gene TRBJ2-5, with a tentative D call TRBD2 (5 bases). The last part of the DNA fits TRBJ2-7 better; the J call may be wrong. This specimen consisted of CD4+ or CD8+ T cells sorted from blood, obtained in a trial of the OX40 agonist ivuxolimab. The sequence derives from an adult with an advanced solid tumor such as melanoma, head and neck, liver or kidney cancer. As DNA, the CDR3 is TGTGCTAGTGGTTTGGTAACGGGGTGGGCCTACGAGCAGTACTTC. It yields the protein CASGLVTGWAYEQYF.